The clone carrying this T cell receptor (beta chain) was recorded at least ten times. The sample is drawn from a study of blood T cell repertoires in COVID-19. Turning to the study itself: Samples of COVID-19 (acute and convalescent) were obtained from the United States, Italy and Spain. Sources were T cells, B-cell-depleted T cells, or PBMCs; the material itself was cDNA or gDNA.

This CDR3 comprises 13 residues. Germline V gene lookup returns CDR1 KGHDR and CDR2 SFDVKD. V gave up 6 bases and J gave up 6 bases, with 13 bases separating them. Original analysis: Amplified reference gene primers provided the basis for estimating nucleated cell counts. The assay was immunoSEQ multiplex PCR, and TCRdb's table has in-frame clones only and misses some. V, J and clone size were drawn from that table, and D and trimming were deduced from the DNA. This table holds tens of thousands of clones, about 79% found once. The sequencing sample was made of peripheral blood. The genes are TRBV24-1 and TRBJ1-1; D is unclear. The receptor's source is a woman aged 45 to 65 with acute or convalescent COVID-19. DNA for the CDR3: TGTGCCACCAGTTCACGGGTAGGCGCTGAAGCTTTCTTT. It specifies CATSSRVGAEAFF.